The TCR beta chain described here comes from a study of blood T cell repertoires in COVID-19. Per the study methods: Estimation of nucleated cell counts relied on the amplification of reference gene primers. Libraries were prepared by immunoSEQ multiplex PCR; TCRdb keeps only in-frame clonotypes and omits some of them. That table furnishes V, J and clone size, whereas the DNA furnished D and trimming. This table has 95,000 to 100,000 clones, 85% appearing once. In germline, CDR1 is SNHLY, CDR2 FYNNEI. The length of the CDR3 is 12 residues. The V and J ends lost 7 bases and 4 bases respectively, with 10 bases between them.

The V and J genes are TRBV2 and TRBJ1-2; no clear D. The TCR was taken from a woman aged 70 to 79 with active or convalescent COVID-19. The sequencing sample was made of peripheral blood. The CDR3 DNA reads TGTGCCAGCATGTATCAGATCTATGGCTACACCTTC. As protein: CASMYQIYGYTF.